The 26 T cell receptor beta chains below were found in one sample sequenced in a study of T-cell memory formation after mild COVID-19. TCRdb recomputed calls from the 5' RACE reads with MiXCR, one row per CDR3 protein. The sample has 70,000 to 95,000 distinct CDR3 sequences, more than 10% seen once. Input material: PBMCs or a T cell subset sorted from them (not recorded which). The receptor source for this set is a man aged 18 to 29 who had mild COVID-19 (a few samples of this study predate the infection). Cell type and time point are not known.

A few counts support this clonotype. For the CDR3, the DNA is TGTGCCAGCAGCTTACCAATGGACAGGGAGAACACTGAAGCTTTCTTT. The encoded protein is CASSLPMDRENTEAFF. The gene calls are TRBV7-9 and TRBJ1-1; 8 bases match TRBD1. In germline, CDR1 is SEHNR, CDR2 FQNEAQ (reference sequence). With 2 bases clipped from V and 1 base from J, the junction kept 6 bases outside the gene matches. The CDR3 is 16 residues long. Filled out from reference TRBV7-9 and TRBJ1-1, the complete variable domain reads DTGVSQNPRHKITKRGQNVTFRCDPISEHNRLYWYRQTLGQGPEFLTYFQNEAQLEKSRLLSDRFSAERPKGSFSTLEIQRTEQGDSAMYLCASSLPMDRENTEAFFGQGTRLTVV.

CDR3 sequence reads: CASSWAGILYEQYV. The CDR3 DNA reads TGTGCCAGCAGTTGGGCGGGGATCCTATACGAGCAGTACGTC. V gene TRBV6-2 or TRBV6-3 combines with J gene TRBJ2-7; D is perhaps TRBD2 (6 bases). The germline V gene encodes CDR1 MNHEY and CDR2 SVGEGT. V was pared by 4 bases and J by 4 bases, with 14 bases between. This CDR3 is built from 14 residues.

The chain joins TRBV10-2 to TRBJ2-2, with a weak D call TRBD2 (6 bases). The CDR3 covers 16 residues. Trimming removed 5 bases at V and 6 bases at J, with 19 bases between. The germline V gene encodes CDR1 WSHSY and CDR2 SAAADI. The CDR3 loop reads CASSPAVGGRAGELFF. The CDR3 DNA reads TGCGCCAGCAGTCCGGCGGTCGGGGGAAGGGCCGGGGAGCTGTTTTTT.

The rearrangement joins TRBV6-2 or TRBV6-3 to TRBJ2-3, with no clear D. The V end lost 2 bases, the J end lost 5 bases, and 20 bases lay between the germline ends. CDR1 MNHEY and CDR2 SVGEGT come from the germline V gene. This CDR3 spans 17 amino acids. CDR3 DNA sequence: TGTGCCAGCAGTTACCCGTCAGTCCCATTGGATAAAGATACGCAGTATTTT. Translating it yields CASSYPSVPLDKDTQYF.

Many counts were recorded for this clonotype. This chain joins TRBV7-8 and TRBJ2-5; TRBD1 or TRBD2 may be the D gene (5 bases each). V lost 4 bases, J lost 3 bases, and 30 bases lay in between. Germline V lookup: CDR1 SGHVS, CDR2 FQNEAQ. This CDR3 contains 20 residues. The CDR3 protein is CASSYTYGIRGQGSKETQYF. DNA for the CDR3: TGTGCCAGCAGCTATACTTACGGGATCCGCGGTCAGGGCTCTAAAGAGACCCAGTACTTC.

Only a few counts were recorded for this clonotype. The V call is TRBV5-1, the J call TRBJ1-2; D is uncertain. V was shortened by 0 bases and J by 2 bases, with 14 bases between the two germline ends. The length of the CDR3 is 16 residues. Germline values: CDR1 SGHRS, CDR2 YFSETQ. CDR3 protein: CASSLAGQERNYGYTF. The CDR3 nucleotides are TGCGCCAGCAGCTTGGCCGGTCAGGAACGCAACTATGGCTACACCTTC.

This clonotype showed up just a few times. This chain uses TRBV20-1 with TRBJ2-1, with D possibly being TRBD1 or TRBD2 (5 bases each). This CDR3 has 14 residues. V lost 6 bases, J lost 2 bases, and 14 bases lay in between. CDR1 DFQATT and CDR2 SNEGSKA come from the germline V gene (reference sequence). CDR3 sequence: CSAIEGSAYNEQFF. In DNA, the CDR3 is TGCAGTGCCATAGAGGGGTCAGCCTACAATGAGCAGTTCTTC.

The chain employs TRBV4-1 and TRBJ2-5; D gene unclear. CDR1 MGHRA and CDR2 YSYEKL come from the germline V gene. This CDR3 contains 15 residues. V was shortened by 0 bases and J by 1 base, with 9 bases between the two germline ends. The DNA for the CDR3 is TGCGCCAGCAGCCAAGAGTGGAGCATCCAAGAGACCCAGTACTTC. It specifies CASSQEWSIQETQYF.

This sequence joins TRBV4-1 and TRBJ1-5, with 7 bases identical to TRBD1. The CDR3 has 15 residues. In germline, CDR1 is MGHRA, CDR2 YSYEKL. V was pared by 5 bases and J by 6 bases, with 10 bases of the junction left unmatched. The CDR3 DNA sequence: TGCGCCAGCAGCTTCCGGGACAGCATTTTTCAGCCCCAGCATTTT. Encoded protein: CASSFRDSIFQPQHF.

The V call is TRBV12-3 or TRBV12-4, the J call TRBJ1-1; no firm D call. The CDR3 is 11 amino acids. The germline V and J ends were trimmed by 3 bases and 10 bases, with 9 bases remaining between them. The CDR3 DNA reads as TGTGCCAGCAGTTTTGGAGTAACAGCTTTCTTT. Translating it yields CASSFGVTAFF.

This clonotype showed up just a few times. The CDR3 DNA sequence: TGTGCCAGCAAACAAATCTACGAGCAGTACTTC. The encoded protein is CASKQIYEQYF. This rearrangement joins TRBV6-6 to TRBJ2-7; D unclear. From germline, CDR1 is MNHNY and CDR2 SVGAGI (reference sequence). This CDR3 is 11 amino acids long. V dropped 7 bases and J dropped 3 bases, with 7 bases sitting between them.

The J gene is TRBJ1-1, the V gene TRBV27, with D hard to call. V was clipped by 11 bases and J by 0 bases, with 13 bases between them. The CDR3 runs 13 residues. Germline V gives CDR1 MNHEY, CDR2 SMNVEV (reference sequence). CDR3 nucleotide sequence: TGTGCCTCCAGCCGGTTTTTGAACACTGAAGCTTTCTTT. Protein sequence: CASSRFLNTEAFF.

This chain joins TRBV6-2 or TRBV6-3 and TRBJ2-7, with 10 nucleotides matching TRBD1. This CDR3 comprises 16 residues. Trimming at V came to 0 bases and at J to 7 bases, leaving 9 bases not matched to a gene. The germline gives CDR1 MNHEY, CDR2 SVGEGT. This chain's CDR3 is CASSYSTDRGLWEQYV. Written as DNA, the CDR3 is TGTGCCAGCAGTTACTCGACTGACAGGGGGCTATGGGAGCAGTACGTC.

CDR3 amino acids: CASSKVLNTEAFF. CDR3 DNA: TGTGCCAGCAGCAAGGTACTGAACACTGAAGCTTTCTTT. The chain employs TRBV7-9 and TRBJ1-1; D remains unclear. Germline values: CDR1 SEHNR, CDR2 FQNEAQ (reference sequence). Between the trimmed V and J ends, which lost 5 bases and 0 bases, there was a span of 7 bases. The CDR3 covers 13 residues.

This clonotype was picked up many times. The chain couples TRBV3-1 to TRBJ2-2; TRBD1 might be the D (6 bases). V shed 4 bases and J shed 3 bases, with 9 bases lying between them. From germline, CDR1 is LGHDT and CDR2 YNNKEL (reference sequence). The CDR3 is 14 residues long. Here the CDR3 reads CASSPPGDTGELFF. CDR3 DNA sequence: TGTGCCAGCAGCCCCCCAGGGGACACCGGGGAGCTGTTTTTT.

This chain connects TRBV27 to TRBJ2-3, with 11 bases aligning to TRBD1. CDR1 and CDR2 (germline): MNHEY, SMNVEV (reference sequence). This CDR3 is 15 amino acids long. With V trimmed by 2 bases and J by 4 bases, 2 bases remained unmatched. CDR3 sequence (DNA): TGTGCCAGCAGTTTACGGACAGGGGGCCCAGATACGCAGTATTTT. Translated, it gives CASSLRTGGPDTQYF.

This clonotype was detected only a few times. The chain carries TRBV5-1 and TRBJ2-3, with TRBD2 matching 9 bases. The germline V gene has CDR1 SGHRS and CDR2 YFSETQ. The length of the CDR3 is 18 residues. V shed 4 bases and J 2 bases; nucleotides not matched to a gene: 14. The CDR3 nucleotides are TGCGCCAGCAGCGCCGGCCCCTTAGCGGGGGAATACACAGATACGCAGTATTTT. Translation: CASSAGPLAGEYTDTQYF.

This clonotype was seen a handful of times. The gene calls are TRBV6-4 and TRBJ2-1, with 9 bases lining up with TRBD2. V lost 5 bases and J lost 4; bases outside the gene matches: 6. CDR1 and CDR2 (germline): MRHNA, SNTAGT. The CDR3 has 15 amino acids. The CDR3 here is CASSISGGQYNEQFF. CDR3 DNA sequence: TGTGCCAGCAGTATCAGCGGGGGGCAATACAATGAGCAGTTCTTC.

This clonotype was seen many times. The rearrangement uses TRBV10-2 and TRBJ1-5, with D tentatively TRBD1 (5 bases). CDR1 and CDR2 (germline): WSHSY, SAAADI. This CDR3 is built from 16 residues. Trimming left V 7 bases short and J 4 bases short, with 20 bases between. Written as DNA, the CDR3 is TGCGCCAGCACCGAGGGTATGGGGCCGGGGAATCAGCCCCAGCATTTT. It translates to CASTEGMGPGNQPQHF.

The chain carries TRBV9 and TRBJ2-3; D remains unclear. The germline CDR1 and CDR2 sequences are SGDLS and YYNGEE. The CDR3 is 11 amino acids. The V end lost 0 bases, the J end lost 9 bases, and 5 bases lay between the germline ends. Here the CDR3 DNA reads TGTGCCAGCAGCGTAGATCGAACGCAGTATTTT. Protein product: CASSVDRTQYF.

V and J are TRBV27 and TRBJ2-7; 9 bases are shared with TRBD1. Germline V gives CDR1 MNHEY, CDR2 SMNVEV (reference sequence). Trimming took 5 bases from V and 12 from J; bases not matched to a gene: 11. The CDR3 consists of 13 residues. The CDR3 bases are TGTGCCAGCAGTATAGCCCGGGACAGGGAAAGGTACTTC. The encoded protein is CASSIARDRERYF.

This CDR3 reads CASSSLTGTNEQYF. The CDR3 region has the DNA TGTGCCAGCAGCTCCCTGACAGGTACCAACGAGCAGTACTTC. The J gene is TRBJ2-7, the V gene TRBV7-9; TRBD1 is a possible D gene (6 bases). V lost 4 bases to trimming and J lost 5 bases, with 15 bases between them. Germline CDR1 is SEHNR and CDR2 is FQNEAQ (reference sequence). CDR3 size: 14 residues.

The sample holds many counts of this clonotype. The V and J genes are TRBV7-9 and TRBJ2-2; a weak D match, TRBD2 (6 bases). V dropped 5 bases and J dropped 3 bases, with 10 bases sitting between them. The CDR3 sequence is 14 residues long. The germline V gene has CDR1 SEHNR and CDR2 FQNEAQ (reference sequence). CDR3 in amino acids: CASSLGLYTGELFF. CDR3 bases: TGTGCCAGCAGCCTAGGACTATACACCGGGGAGCTGTTTTTT.

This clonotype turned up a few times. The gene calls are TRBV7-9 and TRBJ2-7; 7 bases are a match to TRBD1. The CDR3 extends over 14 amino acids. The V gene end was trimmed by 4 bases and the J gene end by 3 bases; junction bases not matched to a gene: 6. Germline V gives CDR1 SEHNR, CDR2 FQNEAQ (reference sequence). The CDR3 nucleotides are TGTGCCAGCAGCTACCCGGGACAGTACTACGAGCAGTACTTC. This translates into CASSYPGQYYEQYF.

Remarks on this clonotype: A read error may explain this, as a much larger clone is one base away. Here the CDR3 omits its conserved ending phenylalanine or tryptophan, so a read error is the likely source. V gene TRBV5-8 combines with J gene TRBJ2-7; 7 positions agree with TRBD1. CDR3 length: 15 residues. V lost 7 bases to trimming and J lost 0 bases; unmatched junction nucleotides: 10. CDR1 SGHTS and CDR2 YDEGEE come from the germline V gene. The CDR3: CASGLEDRPSYEQYI. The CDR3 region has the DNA TGTGCCAGCGGCCTTGAGGACAGGCCCTCCTACGAGCAGTACATC.

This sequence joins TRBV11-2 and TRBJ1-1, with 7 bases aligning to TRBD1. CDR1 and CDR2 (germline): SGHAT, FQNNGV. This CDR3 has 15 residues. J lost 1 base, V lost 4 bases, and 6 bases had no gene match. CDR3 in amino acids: CASSSEDRQNTEAFF. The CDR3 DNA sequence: TGTGCCAGCAGCTCGGAGGACAGGCAGAACACTGAAGCTTTCTTT.